The T cell receptor beta chain described here comes from a study of blood T cell repertoires in COVID-19. Turning to the study itself: COVID-19 samples from acute and convalescent phases originated in the United States, Italy and Spain. Nucleic acid was either cDNA or gDNA, and it came from T cells, B-cell-depleted T cells, or PBMCs.

Original methodology: Scientists estimated how many nucleated cells there were by amplifying reference gene primers. Profiled with immunoSEQ multiplex PCR; TCRdb holds only in-frame clones, not every one. The D gene and trimming were derived from the DNA, and the V and J assignments and clone size from that table. The sample contains about 220,000 clones, around 82% of which appear only once. The germline V gene encodes CDR1 MNHEY and CDR2 SMNVEV (reference sequence). CDR3 size: 14 residues. Trimming took 8 bases from V and 3 from J, leaving 16 bases between them. J is TRBJ2-5 and V is TRBV27, with D possibly TRBD1 on 6 matching bases. This TCR was sampled from a woman between 70 and 85 years old with acute or convalescent COVID-19. The sequencing input was peripheral blood. CDR3 DNA: TGTGCCAGCGGGAAAGACAGGTCTAAAGAGACCCAGTACTTC. Encoded protein: CASGKDRSKETQYF.